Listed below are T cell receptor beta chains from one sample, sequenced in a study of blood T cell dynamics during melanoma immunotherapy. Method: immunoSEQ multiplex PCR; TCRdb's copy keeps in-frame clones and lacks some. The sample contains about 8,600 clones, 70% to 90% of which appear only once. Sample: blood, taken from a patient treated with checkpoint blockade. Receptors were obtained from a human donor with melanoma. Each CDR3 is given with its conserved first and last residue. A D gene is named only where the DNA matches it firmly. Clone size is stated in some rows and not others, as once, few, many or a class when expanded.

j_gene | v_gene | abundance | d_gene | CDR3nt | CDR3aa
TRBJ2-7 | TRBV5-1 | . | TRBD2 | TGCGCCAGCAGCTTGGCTACTAGCGGGGGGATAAACGAGCAGTACTTC | CASSLATSGGINEQYF
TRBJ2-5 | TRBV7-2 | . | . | TGTGCCAGCAGCGCGATGGGGGGATCGGAGACCCAGTACTTC | CASSAMGGSETQYF
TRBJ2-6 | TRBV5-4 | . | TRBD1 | TGTGCCAGCAGCTTGCCGGGACAGGGAGTATCTGGGGCCAACGTCCTGACTTTC | CASSLPGQGVSGANVLTF
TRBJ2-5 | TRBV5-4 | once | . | TGTGCCAGCAGCGTGGGAATTCAAGAGACCCAGTACTTC | CASSVGIQETQYF
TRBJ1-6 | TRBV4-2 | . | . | TGTGCCAGCAGCCAAGATAGCCTGCCGGATTCACCCCTCCACTTT | CASSQDSLPDSPLHF
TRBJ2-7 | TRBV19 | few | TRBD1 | TGTGCCAGTAGAACCGGGACAGAAGGTTCCGAGCAGTACTTC | CASRTGTEGSEQYF
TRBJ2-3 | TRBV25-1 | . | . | TGTGCCAGCAGTGAATACCTACGGCAGGAGGGCGATACGCAGTATTTT | CASSEYLRQEGDTQYF
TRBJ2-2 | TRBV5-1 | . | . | TGCGCCAGCAGCTCAACCGGAACAGGGTCAGCCGGGGAGCTGTTTTTT | CASSSTGTGSAGELFF
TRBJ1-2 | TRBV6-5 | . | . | TGTGCCAGCAGTTACGGCGCAGGGCAGCAGGATGGCTACACCTTC | CASSYGAGQQDGYTF
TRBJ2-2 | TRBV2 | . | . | TGTGCCAGCACACACGAGAACACCGGGGAGCTGTTTTTT | CASTHENTGELFF
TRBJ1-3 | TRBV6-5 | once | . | TGTGCCAGCAGTTACTCTGGAAACACCATATATTTT | CASSYSGNTIYF
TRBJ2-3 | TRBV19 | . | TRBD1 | TGTGCCAGTAGGAGGGACAGGGGGCAAGATACGCAGTATTTT | CASRRDRGQDTQYF
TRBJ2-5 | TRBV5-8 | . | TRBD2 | TGTGCCAGCAGCTTGGGGACTAGCGGGGGGATGTACCAAGAGACCCAGTACTTC | CASSLGTSGGMYQETQYF
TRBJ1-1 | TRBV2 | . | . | TGTGCCAGCCTTGGGGGGGGGAGGACTGAAGCTTTCTTT | CASLGGGRTEAFF
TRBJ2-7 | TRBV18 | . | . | TGTGCCAGCTCACCACTGAGTCCCACGGGGGAGCAGTACTTC | CASSPLSPTGEQYF
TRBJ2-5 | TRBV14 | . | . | TGTGCCAGCAGCCAAGGCCCACAGACCCAGTACTTC | CASSQGPQTQYF
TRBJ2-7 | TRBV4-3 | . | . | TGCGCCAGCAGCCAAGTTGAGGGGGGGTCAGACGAGCAGTACTTC | CASSQVEGGSDEQYF
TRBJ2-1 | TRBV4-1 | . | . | TGCGCCAGCAGCCACATACGTACGGCTATGTGGAATGAGCAGTTCTTC | CASSHIRTAMWNEQFF
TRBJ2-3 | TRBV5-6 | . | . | TGTGCCAGCAGCTTGAAGGATACGCAGTATTTT | CASSLKDTQYF
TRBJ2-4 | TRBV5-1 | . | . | TGCGCCAGCAGCTTTGGAACAGGGACGAAAAACATTCAGTACTTC | CASSFGTGTKNIQYF
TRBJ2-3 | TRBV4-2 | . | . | TGTGCCAGCAGCCAAGATGGAAGCACAGATACGCAGTATTTT | CASSQDGSTDTQYF
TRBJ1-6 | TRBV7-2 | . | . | TGTGCCAGCAGCTTAGGGCTACAGGGTGTAGTCCACTTT | CASSLGLQGVVHF
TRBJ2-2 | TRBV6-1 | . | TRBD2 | TGTGCCAGCAGCAGACTAGCGGAGAACACCGGGGAGCTGTTTTTT | CASSRLAENTGELFF
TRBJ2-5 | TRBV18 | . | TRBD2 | TGTGCCAGCTCACCACCGTGGCTAGCGGGAGGAGGGGAGACCCAGTACTTC | CASSPPWLAGGGETQYF
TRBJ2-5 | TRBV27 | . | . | TGTGCCAGCAGTTTTCGAGGCGGGGAGACCCAGTACTTC | CASSFRGGETQYF
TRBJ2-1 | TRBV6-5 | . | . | TGTGCCAGCAGTTACGTGGGGCCAAGCTACAATGAGCAGTTCTTC | CASSYVGPSYNEQFF
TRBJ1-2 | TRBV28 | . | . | TGTGCCAGCAGCCCCCCCCGAGATCCTAGTCTCACCTTC | CASSPPRDPSLTF
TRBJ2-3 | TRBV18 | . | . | TGTGCCAGCTCACCCGATGTCACAGATACGCAGTATTTT | CASSPDVTDTQYF
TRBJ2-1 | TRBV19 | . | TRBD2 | TGTGCCAGTAGTGACATAGGGACTAGCGGGGAAAATGAGCAGTTCTTC | CASSDIGTSGENEQFF
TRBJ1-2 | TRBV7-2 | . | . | TGTGCCAGCAGCTTAGATAGCGCAGCGTCCTATGGCTACACCTTC | CASSLDSAASYGYTF
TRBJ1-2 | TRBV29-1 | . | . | TGCAGCGTTGAAGAGGGGCTGGACTATGGCTACACCTTC | CSVEEGLDYGYTF
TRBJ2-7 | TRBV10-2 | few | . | TGCGCCAGCAGTGAGAACAGCGGAGTCGGCGAGCAGTACTTC | CASSENSGVGEQYF
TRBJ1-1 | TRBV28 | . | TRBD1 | TGTGCCAGCATTCGGCCGGGACAGGGGAGGGCTGAAGCTTTCTTT | CASIRPGQGRAEAFF
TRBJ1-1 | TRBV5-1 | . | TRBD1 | TGCGCCAGCGCGCCATCGGGACAGGGGTACACTGAAGCTTTCTTT | CASAPSGQGYTEAFF
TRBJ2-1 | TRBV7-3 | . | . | TGTGCCAGCAGCTTAAGGAGGTCCCTACTCAATGAGCAGTTCTTC | CASSLRRSLLNEQFF
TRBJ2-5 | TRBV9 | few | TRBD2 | TGTGCCAGCAGCGGAGGAAGGCTAGCGGGAGAGACCCAGTACTTC | CASSGGRLAGETQYF
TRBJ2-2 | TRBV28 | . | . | TGTGCCAGCAGTTTGGGCACCGGGGAGCTGTTTTTT | CASSLGTGELFF
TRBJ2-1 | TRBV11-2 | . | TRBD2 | TGTGCCAGCAGCTTAACTAGCGGGAGAAATGAGCAGTTCTTC | CASSLTSGRNEQFF
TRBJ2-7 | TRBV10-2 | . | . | TGCGCCAGCAGTGAGCCTGGCGGCTACGAGCAGTACTTC | CASSEPGGYEQYF
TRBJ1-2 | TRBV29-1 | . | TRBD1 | TGCAGCGTTGATGGGACAGGGGGCCTCTATGGCTACACCTTC | CSVDGTGGLYGYTF
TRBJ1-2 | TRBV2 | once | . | TGTGCCAGCACCCCCCGGGAGGGACTTTACTATGGCTACACCTTC | CASTPREGLYYGYTF
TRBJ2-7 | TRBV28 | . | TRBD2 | TGTGCCAGCAGCCGCGGTGGAGCGGGGACTAGCTCCTACGAGCAGTACTTC | CASSRGGAGTSSYEQYF
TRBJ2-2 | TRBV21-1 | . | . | TGTGCCAGCAGCAAAGGTCGGGGGCCGAGGACCGGGGAGCTGTTTTTT | CASSKGRGPRTGELFF
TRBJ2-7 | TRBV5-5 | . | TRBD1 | TGTGCCAGCTCGGGACAGCCGCTTCTCCACGAGCAGTACTTC | CASSGQPLLHEQYF
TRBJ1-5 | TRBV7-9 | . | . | TGTGCCAGCAGCTTAGTTGGTCAGCCCCAGCATTTT | CASSLVGQPQHF
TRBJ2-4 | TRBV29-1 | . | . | TGCAGCGTTGAAGGGCTGGGTCGAAACATTCAGTACTTC | CSVEGLGRNIQYF
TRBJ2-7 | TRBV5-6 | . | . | TGTGCCAGCAGCTTGTTGGGCGCATCGGGCTCCTACGAGCAGTACTTC | CASSLLGASGSYEQYF
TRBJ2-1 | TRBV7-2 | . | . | TGTGCCAGCAGCCTTAGGGGCAATGAGCAGTTCTTC | CASSLRGNEQFF
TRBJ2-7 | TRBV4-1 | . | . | TGCGCCAGCAGCCAAGAAGGGACAAATTTCGACGAGCAGTACTTC | CASSQEGTNFDEQYF
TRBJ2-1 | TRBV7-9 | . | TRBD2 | TGTGCCAGCAGCCCACAGACTAGCGGTCGCAATGAGCAGTTCTTC | CASSPQTSGRNEQFF